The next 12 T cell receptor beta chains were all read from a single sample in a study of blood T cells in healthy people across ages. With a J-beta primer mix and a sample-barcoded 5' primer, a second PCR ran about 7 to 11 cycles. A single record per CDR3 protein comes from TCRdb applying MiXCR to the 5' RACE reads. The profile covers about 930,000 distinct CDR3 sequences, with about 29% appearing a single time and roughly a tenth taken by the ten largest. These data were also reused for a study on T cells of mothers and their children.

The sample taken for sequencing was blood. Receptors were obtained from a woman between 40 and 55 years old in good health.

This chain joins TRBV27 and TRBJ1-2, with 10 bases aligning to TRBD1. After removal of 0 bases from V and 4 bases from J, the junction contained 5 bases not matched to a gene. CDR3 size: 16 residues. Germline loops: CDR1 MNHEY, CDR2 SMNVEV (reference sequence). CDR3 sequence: CASSLSGTGVSYGYTF. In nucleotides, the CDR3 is TGTGCCAGCAGTTTATCCGGGACAGGGGTCTCCTATGGCTACACCTTC.

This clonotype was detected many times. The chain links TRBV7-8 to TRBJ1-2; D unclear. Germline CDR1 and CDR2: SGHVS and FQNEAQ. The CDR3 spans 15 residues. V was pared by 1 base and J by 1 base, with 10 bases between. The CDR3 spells CASSLGPGVNYGYTF. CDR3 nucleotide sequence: TGTGCCAGCAGCTTAGGCCCCGGGGTTAACTATGGCTACACCTTC.

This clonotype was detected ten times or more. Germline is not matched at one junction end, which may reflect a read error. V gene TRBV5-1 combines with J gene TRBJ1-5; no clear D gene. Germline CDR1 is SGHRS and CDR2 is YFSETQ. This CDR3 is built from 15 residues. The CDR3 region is CASSLGQNSNQPQHF. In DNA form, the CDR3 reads TGTGCCAGCAGCTTAGGGCAGAATAGCAATCAGCCCCAGCATTTT. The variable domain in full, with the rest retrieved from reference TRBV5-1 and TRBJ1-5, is KAGVTQTPRYLIKTRGQQVTLSCSPISGHRSVSWYQQTPGQGLQFLFEYFSETQRNKGNFPGRFSGRQFSNSRSEMNVSTLELGDSALYLCASSLGQNSNQPQHFGDGTRLSIL.

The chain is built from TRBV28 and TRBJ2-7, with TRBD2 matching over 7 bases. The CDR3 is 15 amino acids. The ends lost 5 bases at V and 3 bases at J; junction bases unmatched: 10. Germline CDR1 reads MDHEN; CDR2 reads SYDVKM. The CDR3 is CASSAHGLAGYEQYF. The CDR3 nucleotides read TGTGCCAGCAGTGCCCACGGGTTAGCGGGCTACGAGCAGTACTTC.

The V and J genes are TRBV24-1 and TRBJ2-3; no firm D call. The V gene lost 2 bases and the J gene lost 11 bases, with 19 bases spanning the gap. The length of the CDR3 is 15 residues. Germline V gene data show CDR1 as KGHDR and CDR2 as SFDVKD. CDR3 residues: CATSDWFSTYNEQYF. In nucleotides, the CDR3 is TGTGCCACCAGTGATTGGTTCAGTACCTACAATGAGCAGTATTTT.

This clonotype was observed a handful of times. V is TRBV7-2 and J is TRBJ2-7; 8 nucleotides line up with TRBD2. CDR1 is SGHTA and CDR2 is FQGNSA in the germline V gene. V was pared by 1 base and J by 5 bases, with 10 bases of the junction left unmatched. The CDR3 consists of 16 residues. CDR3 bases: TGTGCCAGCAGCTTAGAGGGCGGGGGGAGTATCCACGAGCAGTACTTC. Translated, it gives CASSLEGGGSIHEQYF.

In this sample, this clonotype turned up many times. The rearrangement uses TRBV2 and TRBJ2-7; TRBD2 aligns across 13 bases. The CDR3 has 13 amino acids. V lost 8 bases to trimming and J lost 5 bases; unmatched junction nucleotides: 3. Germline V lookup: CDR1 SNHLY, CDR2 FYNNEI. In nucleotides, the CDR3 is TGTGCCAGCCTCGGACTAGCGGGGGACGAGCAGTACTTC. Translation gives CASLGLAGDEQYF.

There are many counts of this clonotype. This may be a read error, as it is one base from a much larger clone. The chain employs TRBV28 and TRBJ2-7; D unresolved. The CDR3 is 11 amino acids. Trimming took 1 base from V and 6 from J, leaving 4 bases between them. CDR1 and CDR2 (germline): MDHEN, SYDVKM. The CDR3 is CASSLFSEQYF. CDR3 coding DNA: TGTGCCAGCAGTTTATTTTCCGAGCAGTACTTC.

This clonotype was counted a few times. CDR3 DNA: TGTGCCAGCAGTTCGGGGGCACAAACGACCGGGGAGCTGTTTTTT. Protein: CASSSGAQTTGELFF. This rearrangement joins TRBV28 to TRBJ2-2, with D perhaps being TRBD1 or TRBD2 (6 bases each). Deletions cut 4 bases from V and 5 bases from J, with 14 bases between. Germline loops: CDR1 MDHEN, CDR2 SYDVKM. The CDR3 runs to 15 residues.

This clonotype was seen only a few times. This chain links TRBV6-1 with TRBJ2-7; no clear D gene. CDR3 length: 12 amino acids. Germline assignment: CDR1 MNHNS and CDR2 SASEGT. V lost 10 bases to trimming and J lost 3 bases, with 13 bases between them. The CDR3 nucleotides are TGTGCCACCACGACTGACGGCTACGAGCAGTACTTC. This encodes CATTTDGYEQYF.

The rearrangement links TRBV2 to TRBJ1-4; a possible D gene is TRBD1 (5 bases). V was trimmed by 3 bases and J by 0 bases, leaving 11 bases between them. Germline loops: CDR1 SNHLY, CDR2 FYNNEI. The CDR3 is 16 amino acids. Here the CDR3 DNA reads TGTGCCAGCAGTGAGGCTCGACAGTCAACTAATGAAAAACTGTTTTTT. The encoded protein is CASSEARQSTNEKLFF.

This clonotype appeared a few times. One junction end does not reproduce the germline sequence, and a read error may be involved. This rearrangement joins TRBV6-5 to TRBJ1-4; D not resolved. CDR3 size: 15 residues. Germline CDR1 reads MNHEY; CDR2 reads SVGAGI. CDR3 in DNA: TGTGCCAACAGTTACGGAACACGAAGGAATGAAAAACTGTTTTTT. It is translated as CANSYGTRRNEKLFF.